The entry below describes one T cell receptor (beta chain). These data belong to a study of shared clonotypes between healthy human individuals. Profiled with immunoSEQ multiplex PCR; TCRdb holds only in-frame clones, not every one. The sample contains roughly 2 million clones, roughly 95% of which appear only once. Germline V gene sequence: CDR1 SEHNR, CDR2 FQNEAQ (reference sequence). V lost 4 bases to trimming and J lost 4 bases, with 11 bases between them. This CDR3 has 14 residues. This receptor was taken from a man between 18 and 29 years old in good health. Material: naive CD4+ T cells sorted from blood. The subset denotes: CD45RA+ positively selected. The rearrangement uses TRBV7-9 and TRBJ2-1; D is unclear. DNA of the CDR3: TGTGCCAGCAGCTACCACGACCGATACAATGAGCAGTTCTTC. This codes for CASSYHDRYNEQFF.